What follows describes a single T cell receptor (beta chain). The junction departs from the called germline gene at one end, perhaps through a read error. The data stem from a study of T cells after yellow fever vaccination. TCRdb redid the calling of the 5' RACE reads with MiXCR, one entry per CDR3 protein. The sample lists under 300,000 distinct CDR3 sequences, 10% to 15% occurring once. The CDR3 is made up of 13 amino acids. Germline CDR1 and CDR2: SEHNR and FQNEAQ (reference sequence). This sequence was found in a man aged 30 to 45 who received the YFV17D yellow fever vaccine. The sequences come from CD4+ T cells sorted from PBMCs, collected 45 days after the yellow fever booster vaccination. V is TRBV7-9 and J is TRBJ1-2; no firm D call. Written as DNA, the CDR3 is TGTGCCGGCAGCCCATGGACGCAAGCAGGCTACACCTTC. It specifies CAGSPWTQAGYTF.